The 14 T cell receptor beta chains below all came from one sample that was sequenced in a study of chemoradiotherapy in HPV16-positive cancers. Sequencing used immunoSEQ multiplex PCR; TCRdb keeps in-frame clones, though not all of them. The repertoire includes thousands of clones, 70% to 75% of them detected once, and less than 6.5% sits in the top ten. The sample was tumor tissue, taken from a patient who underwent chemoradiotherapy. The receptors were gathered from a human donor with HPV-associated anogenital cancer.

The chain employs TRBV6-5 and TRBJ2-2; the D gene is possibly TRBD1 (6 bases). The CDR3 extends over 14 amino acids. With 6 bases removed from V and 7 bases from J, the gap between germline ends came to 15 bases. From germline, CDR1 is MNHEY and CDR2 SVGAGI. The CDR3 spells CASRPQGWSGELFF. The DNA of the CDR3 is TGTGCCAGCAGACCCCAGGGGTGGAGCGGGGAGCTGTTTTTT.

The chain carries TRBV7-3 and TRBJ2-2; unclear D gene. The CDR3 runs to 13 residues. The germline gives CDR1 SGHTA, CDR2 FQGTGA. The ends were cut back, 5 bases at V and 4 bases at J, with 8 bases in the middle. The CDR3 DNA reads TGTGCCAGCAGCGCGTCAAGCACCGGGGAGCTGTTTTTT. Protein product: CASSASSTGELFF.

This chain joins TRBV5-4 and TRBJ1-3; D might be TRBD1 (5 bases). Germline assignment: CDR1 SGHNT and CDR2 YYREEE (reference sequence). The CDR3 covers 14 residues. V was cut by 1 base and J by 0 bases, with 5 bases left in between. Here the CDR3 reads CASSLQGSGNTIYF. The CDR3 nucleotides read TGTGCCAGCAGCTTGCAGGGCTCTGGAAACACCATATATTTT.

This rearrangement joins TRBV29-1 to TRBJ2-7; D is possibly TRBD1 (7 bases). Between the trimmed V and J ends, which lost 7 bases and 7 bases, there was a span of 14 bases. The CDR3 has 11 amino acids. Per the germline V gene, CDR1 is SQVTM and CDR2 is ANQGSEA. The CDR3 reads CSGDRAGEQYF. Written as DNA, the CDR3 is TGCAGCGGAGACAGGGCGGGAGAGCAGTACTTC.

The gene calls are TRBV9 and TRBJ1-1, with D unclear. This CDR3 has 14 residues. Trimming took off 0 bases at V and 0 bases at J, with 6 bases between the two ends. Per the germline V gene, CDR1 is SGDLS and CDR2 is YYNGEE. The CDR3 is CASSVGTMNTEAFF. Written as DNA, the CDR3 is TGTGCCAGCAGCGTAGGGACCATGAACACTGAAGCTTTCTTT.

About this clone itself: The same CDR3 arises from other DNA sequences in this sample as well. This rearrangement joins TRBV6-4 to TRBJ2-2, with 8 bases identical to TRBD2. Germline V gene data show CDR1 as MRHNA and CDR2 as SNTAGT. The V segment lost 3 bases and the J segment 3 bases; nucleotides outside the gene matches: 0. This CDR3 is built from 14 residues. The CDR3 nucleotides read TGTGCCAGCAGTGAAGCGGGAGACACCGGGGAGCTGTTTTTT. Encoded protein: CASSEAGDTGELFF.

CDR3 protein: CASSRQMNTEAFF. The DNA for the CDR3 is TGTGCCAGCAGTCGCCAAATGAACACTGAAGCTTTCTTT. J is TRBJ1-1 and V is TRBV6-5; no clear D gene. V lost 5 bases and J 0 bases, leaving 7 bases between the germline ends. Germline V gives CDR1 MNHEY, CDR2 SVGAGI. The CDR3 has 13 residues.

The chain carries TRBV4-2 and TRBJ2-3; D call uncertain. Trimming stripped 1 base from V and 1 base from J, with 9 bases between. Germline V CDR1 and CDR2: LGHNA, YNFKEQ. The CDR3 sequence is 15 residues long. In DNA, the CDR3 is TGTGCCAGCAGCCAAGCGATCGACGGCACAGATACGCAGTATTTT. Its protein product is CASSQAIDGTDTQYF.

The chain links TRBV6-1 to TRBJ2-2, with 12 bases fitting TRBD1. This CDR3 has 15 residues. J gave up 5 bases and V 4 bases, and 2 bases lay outside the gene matches. Germline V gene lookup returns CDR1 MNHNS and CDR2 SASEGT. The DNA of the CDR3 is TGTGCCAGCAGTGGGGACAGGGGGCGTACCGGGGAGCTGTTTTTT. Its protein is CASSGDRGRTGELFF.

Only a few counts were recorded for this clone. The chain combines TRBV6-6 with TRBJ1-5, with a tentative D call TRBD1 (5 bases). The CDR3 sequence is 14 residues long. From germline, CDR1 is MNHNY and CDR2 SVGAGI (reference sequence). Trimming left V 7 bases short and J 5 bases short, with 15 bases between. The CDR3 DNA follows: TGTGCCAGCACTTTCGGCGGGGGTGATCAGCCCCAGCATTTT. Protein sequence: CASTFGGGDQPQHF.

The chain uses TRBV5-4 and TRBJ1-2; D remains unclear. V lost 5 bases to trimming and J lost 2 bases, with 10 bases between them. The CDR3 loop spans 13 amino acids. The germline CDR1 and CDR2 sequences are SGHNT and YYREEE (reference sequence). CDR3 in DNA: TGTGCCAGCAGGGACGGCTCAAACTATGGCTACACCTTC. Amino acids: CASRDGSNYGYTF. The full variable domain, in which reference TRBV5-4 and TRBJ1-2 provide the parts outside the CDR3, is ETGVTQSPTHLIKTRGQQVTLRCSSQSGHNTVSWYQQALGQGPQFIFQYYREEENGRGNFPPRFSGLQFPNYSSELNVNALELDDSALYLCASRDGSNYGYTFGSGTRLTVV.

This clone came up a few times. The chain uses TRBV4-3 and TRBJ2-7; TRBD1 matches at 8 bases. Germline V lookup: CDR1 LGHNA, CDR2 YSLEER. V lost 5 bases and J lost 5; bases outside the gene matches: 5. The CDR3 extends over 13 amino acids. This chain's CDR3 is CASSESGGHEQYF. CDR3 DNA: TGCGCCAGCAGCGAATCAGGGGGCCACGAGCAGTACTTC.

The chain is built from TRBV28 and TRBJ1-1; no clear D gene. CDR3 size: 11 residues. V lost 7 bases to trimming and J lost 3 bases, with 6 bases between them. The germline V gene encodes CDR1 MDHEN and CDR2 SYDVKM. CDR3: CASTGDTEAFF. The CDR3 DNA is TGTGCCAGCACCGGGGACACTGAAGCTTTCTTT.

The rearrangement joins TRBV29-1 to TRBJ1-2; 7 bases map to TRBD1. The CDR3 runs to 13 residues. Germline values: CDR1 SQVTM, CDR2 ANQGSEA. The J segment lost 7 bases and the V segment lost 0 bases, leaving 5 bases of the junction unmatched. CDR3 loop: CSVEDRTGGGYTF. Written as DNA, the CDR3 is TGCAGCGTTGAAGATCGGACAGGAGGTGGCTACACCTTC.